These 24 T cell receptor beta chains share one sample of origin, sequenced in a study of blood T cell repertoires in COVID-19. Sequencing used immunoSEQ multiplex PCR; TCRdb keeps in-frame clones, though not all of them. The table lists about 100,000 clones, 85% of them singletons, with 1.5% to 2% in the top ten. Sequencing input: peripheral blood. The receptors shown here come from a woman in her seventies with active or convalescent COVID-19.

The chain links TRBV19 to TRBJ1-4; 9 bases are a match to TRBD1. CDR3 size: 15 residues. V shed 4 bases and J 5 bases; nucleotides not matched to a gene: 5. From germline, CDR1 is LNHDA and CDR2 SQIVND (reference sequence). DNA of the CDR3: TGTGCCAGTAGTAACCGGGACAGGGTGAATGAAAAACTGTTTTTT. As protein: CASSNRDRVNEKLFF.

The V and J genes are TRBV7-6 and TRBJ2-1, with 9 bases lining up with TRBD2. Unmatched junction bases numbered 1, after V lost 1 base and J lost 0 bases. There are 16 residues in the CDR3. Germline CDR1 reads SGHVS; CDR2 reads FNYEAQ. CDR3 region: CASSLDSGSSYNEQFF. The CDR3 DNA follows: TGTGCCAGCAGCTTAGATAGCGGGAGCTCCTACAATGAGCAGTTCTTC.

There are a few counts of this clone. The chain joins TRBV5-4 to TRBJ2-7; TRBD2 might be the D (6 bases). Germline V gene lookup returns CDR1 SGHNT and CDR2 YYREEE (reference sequence). The CDR3 loop spans 14 amino acids. V shed 4 bases and J shed 0 bases, with 11 bases lying between them. The CDR3, as DNA: TGTGCCAGCAGCAGGGACTTGAGCTCCTACGAGCAGTACTTC. Translating it yields CASSRDLSSYEQYF.

The V and J genes are TRBV6-1 and TRBJ1-1; D is unclear. Germline values: CDR1 MNHNS, CDR2 SASEGT. V lost 1 base to trimming and J lost 6 bases, with 9 bases between them. The CDR3 is 13 residues long. DNA for the CDR3: TGTGCCAGCAGTGAAGTATGGGAGGCTGAAGCTTTCTTT. Its translation is CASSEVWEAEAFF.

J is TRBJ1-2 and V is TRBV7-2, with unresolved D. This CDR3 has 13 amino acids. Germline loops: CDR1 SGHTA, CDR2 FQGNSA. With 5 bases removed from V and 3 bases from J, the gap between germline ends came to 10 bases. The CDR3 DNA is TGTGCCAGCAGCGCAACAATTTACTATGGCTACACCTTC. It translates to CASSATIYYGYTF. The whole variable domain, remainder taken from reference TRBV7-2 and TRBJ1-2, is GAGVSQSPSNKVTEKGKDVELRCDPISGHTALYWYRQSLGQGLEFLIYFQGNSAPDKSGLPSDRFSAERTGGSVSTLTIQRTQQEDSAVYLCASSATIYYGYTFGSGTRLTVV.

The V call is TRBV5-6, the J call TRBJ1-4; TRBD1 agrees at 8 bases. Germline V gene data show CDR1 as SGHDT and CDR2 as YYEEEE. With 4 bases clipped from V and 3 bases from J, the junction kept 2 bases outside the gene matches. The CDR3 sequence is 14 residues long. CDR3 region: CASSPGGPNEKLFF. CDR3 nucleotide sequence: TGTGCCAGCAGCCCAGGGGGCCCTAATGAAAAACTGTTTTTT. The full variable domain, rest sourced from reference TRBV5-6 and TRBJ1-4, is DAGVTQSPTHLIKTRGQQVTLRCSPKSGHDTVSWYQQALGQGPQFIFQYYEEEERQRGNFPDRFSGHQFPNYSSELNVNALLLGDSALYLCASSPGGPNEKLFFGSGTQLSVL.

The V and J genes are TRBV25-1 and TRBJ1-2, with D unresolved. The CDR3 totals 14 residues. Trimming removed 4 bases from V and 4 bases from J, with 13 bases in between. Germline CDR1 MGHDK, CDR2 SYGVNS. The CDR3 DNA reads TGTGCCAGCAGTGGCAGGCCGCCAATCTATGGCTACACCTTC. It yields the protein CASSGRPPIYGYTF.

This clone was detected a few times. This sequence joins TRBV10-1 and TRBJ2-3, with TRBD2 identical over 10 bases. Trimming cost V 3 bases and J 2 bases; bases outside gene matches: 5. There are 16 residues in the CDR3. CDR1 and CDR2 (germline): WNHNN, SYGVQD (reference sequence). CDR3 bases: TGCGCCAGCAGTGAAGGAAGCGGGAGGGACACAGATACGCAGTATTTT. This encodes CASSEGSGRDTDTQYF.

This clone was recorded once. The J gene is TRBJ1-1, the V gene TRBV2; weak D call: TRBD1 (5 bases). Per the germline V gene, CDR1 is SNHLY and CDR2 is FYNNEI. The CDR3 loop spans 15 amino acids. The V and J ends lost 6 bases and 8 bases respectively, with 22 bases between them. This chain's CDR3 is CASSTLGRAGNEAFF. CDR3 coding DNA: TGTGCCAGCAGCACCCTAGGTCGAGCAGGGAACGAAGCTTTCTTT.

The chain employs TRBV6-4 and TRBJ2-1; 7 bases are a match to TRBD1. Germline assignment: CDR1 MRHNA and CDR2 SNTAGT. The CDR3 covers 14 residues. Losses at the gene ends were 4 bases for V and 3 bases for J; bases not matched to a gene: 3. In DNA, the CDR3 is TGTGCCAGCAGTGCTGGGACAGACTACAATGAGCAGTTCTTC. It is translated as CASSAGTDYNEQFF.

V gene TRBV28 combines with J gene TRBJ2-1, with a tentative D call TRBD2 (5 bases). Germline V gene data show CDR1 as MDHEN and CDR2 as SYDVKM. This CDR3 region has 12 residues. Trimming pared 9 bases from V and 8 bases from J, leaving 14 bases between. The CDR3 loop reads CASEGMVDEQFF. For the CDR3, the DNA is TGTGCCAGTGAGGGTATGGTCGATGAGCAGTTCTTC. Variable domain in full (rest from reference TRBV28 and TRBJ2-1): DVKVTQSSRYLVKRTGEKVFLECVQDMDHENMFWYRQDPGLGLRLIYFSYDVKMKEKGDIPEGYSVSREKKERFSLILESASTNQTSMYLCASEGMVDEQFFGPGTRLTVL.

This clone was counted once. This rearrangement joins TRBV24-1 to TRBJ2-5; 13 nucleotides line up with TRBD2. Trimming cost V 4 bases and J 4 bases; bases outside gene matches: 2. The CDR3 extends over 15 amino acids. Germline V gene lookup returns CDR1 KGHDR and CDR2 SFDVKD. The CDR3 sequence: CATSELAGGRETQYF. The CDR3 nucleotides read TGTGCCACCAGTGAACTAGCGGGAGGGAGAGAGACCCAGTACTTC.

The J gene is TRBJ1-5, the V gene TRBV28, with a weak D call TRBD1 (6 bases). This CDR3 spans 14 amino acids. V shed 6 bases and J shed 7 bases, with 16 bases lying between them. Germline CDR1 and CDR2: MDHEN and SYDVKM. DNA of the CDR3: TGTGCCAGCAGGGAATTACAGGGCGAACAGCCCCAGCATTTT. It is translated as CASRELQGEQPQHF. The complete variable domain, with remaining parts taken from reference TRBV28 and TRBJ1-5, reads DVKVTQSSRYLVKRTGEKVFLECVQDMDHENMFWYRQDPGLGLRLIYFSYDVKMKEKGDIPEGYSVSREKKERFSLILESASTNQTSMYLCASRELQGEQPQHFGDGTRLSIL.

This clone was counted only a few times. The chain has TRBV4-2 and TRBJ1-2; no clear D. Germline lookup yields CDR1 LGHNA and CDR2 YNFKEQ. Deletions cut 1 base from V and 0 bases from J, with 12 bases between. This CDR3 comprises 16 residues. CDR3 region: CASSQGVAGANYGYTF. The CDR3 region has the DNA TGTGCCAGCAGCCAAGGAGTGGCCGGAGCTAACTATGGCTACACCTTC.

This chain joins TRBV6-5 and TRBJ1-6; 9 positions agree with TRBD1. The CDR3 has 14 amino acids. Germline lookup yields CDR1 MNHEY and CDR2 SVGAGI. The V and J ends lost 10 bases and 8 bases, in that order; junction bases with no gene match: 9. CDR3: CAIRQGQGDSPLHF. Written as DNA, the CDR3 is TGTGCCATACGCCAGGGACAGGGTGATTCACCCCTCCACTTT.

J is TRBJ2-1 and V is TRBV7-2; 9 bases align to TRBD2. From germline, CDR1 is SGHTA and CDR2 FQGNSA. Losses at the gene ends were 4 bases for V and 4 bases for J; bases not matched to a gene: 5. The CDR3 spans 15 residues. The chain's CDR3 is CASSSSGGSYNEQFF. The CDR3 DNA reads TGTGCCAGCAGCTCGAGCGGGGGGTCTTACAATGAGCAGTTCTTC.

DNA for the CDR3: TGTGCCTGGACAACATACAACACAGATACGCAGTATTTT. Translation: CAWTTYNTDTQYF. The chain couples TRBV30 to TRBJ2-3; D is undetermined. The length of the CDR3 is 13 residues. Germline CDR1 and CDR2: GTSNPN and SVGIG (reference sequence). With 4 bases removed from V and 2 bases from J, the gap between germline ends came to 10 bases.

This sequence joins TRBV6-2 or TRBV6-3 and TRBJ2-1; 9 bases fit TRBD2. In germline, CDR1 is MNHEY, CDR2 SVGEGT. CDR3 length equals 16 residues. Losses at the gene ends were 5 bases for V and 0 bases for J; bases not matched to a gene: 5. The CDR3 DNA follows: TGTGCCAGCAGTACCGGACTAGCGAGCTCCTACAATGAGCAGTTCTTC. Translating it yields CASSTGLASSYNEQFF.

This chain uses TRBV7-9 with TRBJ1-1; tentatively, D is TRBD1 (5 bases). Germline-derived CDR1 and CDR2 are SEHNR and FQNEAQ (reference sequence). V dropped 4 bases and J dropped 12 bases, with 15 bases sitting between them. This CDR3 has 12 amino acids. CDR3 loop: CASSSGHVTPFF. Here the CDR3 DNA reads TGTGCCAGCAGCTCCGGACATGTGACTCCTTTCTTT.

This sequence joins TRBV5-4 and TRBJ2-6; TRBD2 agrees at 12 bases. The J segment lost 1 base and the V segment lost 4 bases, leaving 0 bases of the junction unmatched. Germline lookup yields CDR1 SGHNT and CDR2 YYREEE (reference sequence). The CDR3 extends over 16 amino acids. This chain's CDR3 is CASSGLAGSGANVLTF. CDR3 DNA: TGTGCCAGCAGCGGACTAGCGGGATCTGGGGCCAACGTCCTGACTTTC.

This chain connects TRBV2 to TRBJ2-7; TRBD1 agrees at 10 bases. The CDR3 runs to 13 residues. From germline, CDR1 is SNHLY and CDR2 FYNNEI. Trimming took 6 bases from V and 4 from J; bases not matched to a gene: 3. CDR3 bases: TGTGCCAGCAGAGGACAGGGGGGGTACGAGCAGTACTTC. It codes for CASRGQGGYEQYF.

The rearrangement joins TRBV3-1 (or the pseudogene TRBV3-2) to TRBJ2-5, with TRBD1 matching over 7 bases. V trimming: 5 bases; J trimming: 3 bases; junction bases outside the gene matches: 6. The germline V gene has CDR1 LGHDT and CDR2 YNNKEL (reference sequence). There are 14 residues in the CDR3. The chain's CDR3 is CASSVPGQKETQYF. The CDR3, as DNA: TGTGCCAGCAGCGTACCGGGACAGAAAGAGACCCAGTACTTC.

V is TRBV19 and J is TRBJ1-2, with 7 nucleotides matching TRBD1. Germline V gives CDR1 LNHDA, CDR2 SQIVND (reference sequence). With V trimmed by 4 bases and J by 5 bases, 10 bases remained unmatched. The CDR3 has 15 amino acids. The CDR3 sequence: CASSTQGDGAYGYTF. The DNA for the CDR3 is TGTGCCAGTAGTACGCAGGGGGATGGGGCTTATGGCTACACCTTC.

This chain links TRBV19 with TRBJ1-6; 9 bases align to TRBD1. The ends lost 6 bases at V and 7 bases at J; junction bases unmatched: 16. The CDR3 is 18 residues long. Germline V CDR1 and CDR2: LNHDA, SQIVND (reference sequence). This CDR3 is CASRGEDRGSSGNSPLHF. The CDR3 coding sequence is TGTGCCAGTAGGGGAGAGGACAGGGGTTCCTCGGGGAATTCACCCCTCCACTTT.